This T cell receptor beta chain was recovered during a study of blood T cell repertoires in COVID-19. Study summary: Sites across the United States, Italy and Spain contributed samples from acute and convalescent COVID-19. T cells, B-cell-depleted T cells, or PBMCs provided the cDNA or gDNA that served as material.

Followed over time, Seattle patients had been enrolled while infection was active. Germline V gives CDR1 LGHNA, CDR2 YSLEER. Trimming took off 0 bases at V and 0 bases at J, with 13 bases between the two ends. The CDR3 length is 17 residues. Original handling: The assay estimated nucleated cells by amplifying reference gene primers. Sequenced by immunoSEQ multiplex PCR; TCRdb stores in-frame clones only, minus some. The DNA gave D and trimming, while V, J and clone size come from that table. The sample holds under 400,000 clones, approximately 88% seen once. What was sequenced was peripheral blood. The genes are TRBV4-3 and TRBJ2-3; no reliable D call. The sequence came from a woman aged 25 to 39 with COVID-19, enrolled during active disease. CDR3 region: CASSQDPGLASTDTQYF. The DNA of the CDR3 is TGCGCCAGCAGCCAAGATCCAGGTCTGGCTAGCACAGATACGCAGTATTTT.